These 26 T cell receptor beta chains share one sample of origin, sequenced in a study of cytomegalovirus exposure and HLA in healthy donors. The primer mix had 60 Vbeta and 13 Jbeta primers. The assay was immunoSEQ multiplex PCR, and TCRdb's table has in-frame clones only and misses some. The repertoire has approximately 99,000 clones, roughly four fifths of them found once; the top ten carry approximately 5.4%. Sequencing used PBMCs. The source of these receptors is a man between 40 and 49 years old in good health and CMV-seropositive.

The chain couples TRBV27 to TRBJ1-1; maybe TRBD1 (6 bases). Germline V CDR1 and CDR2: MNHEY, SMNVEV (reference sequence). The CDR3 extends over 14 amino acids. V lost 2 bases, J lost 4 bases, and 11 bases lay in between. The CDR3 region has the DNA TGTGCCAGCAGTTTAGGACAGCGGAGCACTGAAGCTTTCTTT. Amino acid sequence: CASSLGQRSTEAFF.

There are a few counts of this clone. This chain uses TRBV6-5 with TRBJ2-1; weak D call: TRBD2 (6 bases). Trimming removed 5 bases from V and 14 bases from J, with 16 bases in between. CDR1 is MNHEY, CDR2 SVGAGI, per germline. The CDR3 has 12 amino acids. The CDR3 region has the DNA TGTGCCAGCAGTCGACCGGGACTGGATGAGTTCTTC. Residues: CASSRPGLDEFF.

The chain has TRBV5-5 and TRBJ2-1; 10 bases are shared with TRBD2. V dropped 2 bases and J dropped 6; count of bases not matched to a gene: 5. In germline, CDR1 is SGHKS, CDR2 YYEKEE (reference sequence). This CDR3 has 15 amino acids. CDR3 nucleotide sequence: TGTGCCAGCAGCTTACGGCTAGCGGGAGTCAATGAGCAGTTCTTC. Its protein is CASSLRLAGVNEQFF.

The chain uses TRBV27 and TRBJ1-2; a weak D match, TRBD1 (6 bases). The CDR3 length is 14 residues. Trimming took off 3 bases at V and 5 bases at J, with 13 bases between the two ends. Germline assignment: CDR1 MNHEY and CDR2 SMNVEV (reference sequence). CDR3 nucleotides: TGTGCCAGCAGTTTGGGGCAGGGGATTTATGGCTACACCTTC. Protein sequence: CASSLGQGIYGYTF.

The chain links TRBV4-2 to TRBJ2-2, with 10 bases identical to TRBD2. Germline V gene sequence: CDR1 LGHNA, CDR2 YNFKEQ. With 4 bases clipped from V and 4 bases from J, the junction kept 9 bases outside the gene matches. This CDR3 is built from 17 residues. CDR3 protein: CASSPSGTSVVTGELFF. The CDR3 nucleotides read TGTGCCAGCAGCCCGTCTGGGACTAGCGTGGTCACCGGGGAGCTGTTTTTT.

This clone is a singleton in its sample. The chain is built from TRBV7-6 and TRBJ2-2; 9 nucleotides align to TRBD1. This CDR3 is built from 17 residues. Germline CDR1 and CDR2: SGHVS and FNYEAQ. V shed 0 bases and J 7 bases; nucleotides not matched to a gene: 9. The CDR3 protein is CASSLALGQGKRGELFF. In nucleotides, the CDR3 is TGTGCCAGCAGCTTAGCGCTCGGACAGGGGAAACGCGGGGAGCTGTTTTTT.

The chain links TRBV21-1 to TRBJ2-3; the table's D call TRBD2 went unverified against the DNA. TRBV21-1 corresponds to a pseudogene. The CDR3 has 18 amino acids. CDR3 sequence: CASSKRGRGDNHTDTQYF. The CDR3 region has the DNA TGTGCCAGCAGCAAACGGGGGAGGGGCGATAACCACACAGATACGCAGTATTTT.

This clone showed up just a few times. V usage is TRBV6-4 and J usage is TRBJ2-7; TRBD1 agrees at 8 bases. Germline V gene data show CDR1 as MRHNA and CDR2 as SNTAGT. The CDR3 covers 16 residues. The CDR3 is CPETSTGFNRGSEQYF. CDR3 sequence (DNA): TGTCCCGAGACCTCGACGGGGTTCAACAGGGGGTCCGAGCAGTACTTC.

This CDR3 is CASSLGQGYNEQFF. The CDR3 DNA reads TGCGCCAGCAGCCTGGGACAGGGGTACAATGAGCAGTTCTTC. V is TRBV5-1 and J is TRBJ2-1; 10 positions match TRBD1. This CDR3 has 14 residues. After removal of 4 bases from V and 4 bases from J, the junction contained 2 bases not matched to a gene. From germline, CDR1 is SGHRS and CDR2 YFSETQ.

The J gene is TRBJ1-2, the V gene TRBV9; 7 nucleotides align to TRBD1. The V segment lost 3 bases and the J segment 6 bases; nucleotides outside the gene matches: 5. The CDR3 has 13 amino acids. Germline values: CDR1 SGDLS, CDR2 YYNGEE. CDR3 DNA: TGTGCCAGCAGCGAGACAGGGTTACATGGCTACACCTTC. This encodes CASSETGLHGYTF.

The CDR3 DNA follows: TGCGCCAGCAGCTTGGTCCCCGGAGACGAAAAACTGTTTTTT. This encodes CASSLVPGDEKLFF. V and J are TRBV5-1 and TRBJ1-4; D remains ambiguous. CDR3 length equals 14 residues. V lost 0 bases and J 8 bases, leaving 11 bases between the germline ends. CDR1 is SGHRS and CDR2 is YFSETQ in the germline V gene. Combining the CDR3 with reference TRBV5-1 and TRBJ1-4 gives the whole variable domain KAGVTQTPRYLIKTRGQQVTLSCSPISGHRSVSWYQQTPGQGLQFLFEYFSETQRNKGNFPGRFSGRQFSNSRSEMNVSTLELGDSALYLCASSLVPGDEKLFFGSGTQLSVL.

This clone showed up just a few times. J is TRBJ1-3 and V is TRBV7-2, with 9 bases aligning to TRBD1. CDR1 is SGHTA and CDR2 is FQGNSA in the germline V gene. Germline trimming cut 5 bases from V and 11 bases from J; bases unmatched to any gene: 13. This CDR3 has 15 amino acids. CDR3 loop: CASSPLDRGPISIYF. The CDR3 region has the DNA TGTGCCAGCAGCCCATTGGACAGGGGACCTATCTCCATATATTTT.

The rearrangement links TRBV30 to TRBJ2-5; 12 nucleotides agree with TRBD2. Germline V gene data show CDR1 as GTSNPN and CDR2 as SVGIG (reference sequence). After removal of 3 bases from V and 10 bases from J, the junction contained 6 bases not matched to a gene. The CDR3 consists of 13 residues. CDR3 bases: TGTGCCTGGAGCTGGACTAGCGGGGCCCACCAGTACTTC. Translated, it gives CAWSWTSGAHQYF.

This sequence joins TRBV18 and TRBJ1-6, with D perhaps TRBD1 (6 bases). With 3 bases removed from V and 7 bases from J, the gap between germline ends came to 16 bases. The CDR3 has 16 amino acids. Germline values: CDR1 KGHSH, CDR2 LQKENI. The CDR3 region is CASSPPQGSGNSPLHF. The DNA of the CDR3 is TGTGCCAGCTCACCTCCCCAGGGGTCCGGCAATTCACCCCTCCACTTT.

The V gene is TRBV2, the J gene TRBJ1-1; the match to TRBD1 covers 8 bases. Germline CDR1 reads SNHLY; CDR2 reads FYNNEI. The CDR3 totals 15 residues. Germline trimming cut 3 bases from V and 0 bases from J; bases unmatched to any gene: 3. CDR3 residues: CASSEMGQVNTEAFF. The CDR3 coding sequence is TGTGCCAGCAGTGAGATGGGACAGGTGAACACTGAAGCTTTCTTT. Together with reference TRBV2 and TRBJ1-1, the CDR3 gives the full variable domain: EPEVTQTPSHQVTQMGQEVILRCVPISNHLYFYWYRQILGQKVEFLVSFYNNEISEKSEIFDDQFSVERPDGSNFTLKIRSTKLEDSAMYFCASSEMGQVNTEAFFGQGTRLTVV.

CDR3 coding DNA: TGTGCCAGCAGTTATGAGAGGCCACCCCTCCACTTT. It is translated as CASSYERPPLHF. This chain joins TRBV28 and TRBJ1-6, with D hard to call. Germline V gives CDR1 MDHEN, CDR2 SYDVKM. This CDR3 has 12 residues. Trimming shortened V by 4 bases and J by 11 bases, and 9 bases separated the two germline ends.

This chain joins TRBV19 and TRBJ1-2, with TRBD1 identical over 8 bases. The CDR3 is 15 residues long. After removal of 3 bases from V and 3 bases from J, the junction contained 6 bases not matched to a gene. In germline, CDR1 is LNHDA, CDR2 SQIVND (reference sequence). In DNA form, the CDR3 reads TGTGCCAGTAGTATGTGGCAGGGGGCGGACTATGGCTACACCTTC. Protein product: CASSMWQGADYGYTF.

As for this clone: Other DNA sequences in the sample encode the same CDR3. J is TRBJ2-3 and V is TRBV13, with 8 bases aligning to TRBD1. This CDR3 has 14 amino acids. V trimming: 3 bases; J trimming: 1 base; junction bases outside the gene matches: 0. Germline CDR1 and CDR2: PRHDT and FYEKMQ (reference sequence). The CDR3 here is CASSLGQGTDTQYF. Here the CDR3 DNA reads TGTGCCAGCAGCTTGGGACAGGGCACAGATACGCAGTATTTT.

V gene TRBV9 combines with J gene TRBJ2-3; 9 bases line up with TRBD2. V dropped 7 bases and J dropped 6; count of bases not matched to a gene: 9. Germline lookup yields CDR1 SGDLS and CDR2 YYNGEE. This CDR3 spans 14 amino acids. This CDR3 reads CASGAGGPSDTQYF. CDR3 nucleotide sequence: TGTGCCAGCGGGGCGGGAGGGCCCTCGGATACGCAGTATTTT.

The chain couples TRBV7-6 to TRBJ2-1; no definite D call. CDR1 is SGHVS and CDR2 is FNYEAQ in the germline V gene. The CDR3 runs 14 residues. The ends were cut back, 4 bases at V and 8 bases at J, with 15 bases in the middle. The chain's CDR3 is CASSSLGGPDEQFF. Written as DNA, the CDR3 is TGTGCCAGCAGCTCCTTAGGTGGGCCGGATGAGCAGTTCTTC.

The rearrangement joins TRBV30 to TRBJ1-4; TRBD1 agrees at 10 bases. Germline V gene sequence: CDR1 GTSNPN, CDR2 SVGIG (reference sequence). CDR3 length: 13 amino acids. V shed 8 bases, J shed 5 bases, and the junction held 5 bases outside the gene matches. CDR3 DNA sequence: TGTGCCAGACAGGGGGCGTTAAATGAAAAACTGTTTTTT. It codes for CARQGALNEKLFF. The full variable domain, its missing parts supplied by reference TRBV30 and TRBJ1-4, is SQTIHQWPATLVQPVGSPLSLECTVEGTSNPNLYWYRQAAGRGLQLLFYSVGIGQISSEVPQNLSASRPQDRQFILSSKKLLLSDSGFYLCARQGALNEKLFFGSGTQLSVL.

V usage is TRBV5-4 and J usage is TRBJ2-3; no clear D gene. The germline gives CDR1 SGHNT, CDR2 YYREEE (reference sequence). CDR3 size: 12 residues. The V and J ends lost 0 bases and 7 bases respectively, with 6 bases between them. The CDR3 protein is CASSLDSNTQYF. The CDR3 DNA reads as TGTGCCAGCAGCTTGGATTCAAATACGCAGTATTTT.

In regard to this clone: At the DNA level, this CDR3 is encoded by other sequences in the same sample as well. The J gene is TRBJ2-7, the V gene TRBV7-2, with TRBD1 as a possible D gene (5 bases). Trimming left V 0 bases short and J 6 bases short, with 6 bases between. From germline, CDR1 is SGHTA and CDR2 FQGNSA. This CDR3 region has 12 residues. The CDR3 bases are TGTGCCAGCAGCTTAGCGGGGCGCGAGCAGTACTTC. This sequence encodes CASSLAGREQYF.

Written as DNA, the CDR3 is TGTGCCAGCAGTCCAGGCCCAAACTACGAGCAGTACTTC. Amino acid sequence: CASSPGPNYEQYF. The chain combines TRBV7-6 with TRBJ2-7; D unresolved. V lost 6 bases, J lost 3 bases, and 12 bases lay in between. The germline V gene encodes CDR1 SGHVS and CDR2 FNYEAQ. The CDR3 runs to 13 residues.

This clone was seen a single time. In DNA form, the CDR3 reads TGTGCCAGCAGTGAGTTGGACAGTTTCAATCAGCCCCAGCATTTT. It is translated as CASSELDSFNQPQHF. This chain links TRBV6-1 with TRBJ1-5; D might be TRBD1 (6 bases). The germline V gene encodes CDR1 MNHNS and CDR2 SASEGT. Between the trimmed V and J ends, which lost 3 bases and 3 bases, there was a span of 12 bases. The CDR3 has 15 residues.

The DNA for the CDR3 is TGTGCCAGCTCGTGGGACAGCTCTGGAAACACCATATATTTT. Residues: CASSWDSSGNTIYF. This rearrangement joins TRBV18 to TRBJ1-3, with TRBD1 matching 7 bases. The V gene's germline CDR1 is KGHSH and CDR2 LQKENI. Trimming took 6 bases from V and 0 from J; bases not matched to a gene: 2. The CDR3 runs 14 residues.